This TCR beta chain was retrieved from a study of blood T cell repertoires in COVID-19. About the research overall: The study drew acute and convalescent COVID-19 samples from the United States, Italy and Spain. From T cells, B-cell-depleted T cells, or PBMCs came the material, which was cDNA or gDNA.

The V segment lost 6 bases and the J segment 2 bases; nucleotides outside the gene matches: 5. The CDR3 is 14 amino acids. Germline V lookup: CDR1 MNHNY, CDR2 SVGAGI (reference sequence). Authors' methods: Reference gene primer amplification gave estimated nucleated cell counts. Sequencing used immunoSEQ multiplex PCR; TCRdb keeps in-frame clones, though not all of them. V and J calls and clone size come straight from that table; D and trimming were deduced from the DNA. Of 200,000 to 250,000 clones detected, roughly 82% appear once; the ten largest clones hold 9% to 15%. The sequenced sample consisted of peripheral blood. The source of this sequence is an elderly man with acute or convalescent COVID-19. This chain connects TRBV6-6 to TRBJ1-1; 8 bases align to TRBD1. CDR3 sequence (DNA): TGTGCCAGCAGGCAAGACAGGGGAAACACTGAAGCTTTCTTT. Encoded protein: CASRQDRGNTEAFF.